The sequence of this TCR beta chain was determined in a study of blood T cell repertoires in COVID-19. Background on the study: Sources were T cells, B-cell-depleted T cells, or PBMCs; the material itself was cDNA or gDNA.

The germline V gene has CDR1 SGHDN and CDR2 FVKESK. V was pared by 4 bases and J by 1 base, with 5 bases of the junction left unmatched. This CDR3 spans 16 amino acids. Authors' analysis steps: Amplification of reference gene primers was used by the study to estimate nucleated cell counts. The repertoire was sequenced with immunoSEQ multiplex PCR; TCRdb's copy has only in-frame clones and lacks some. The V and J calls and the clone size are those of that table, but D and trimming were determined from the DNA. Among approximately 350,000 clones listed, approximately 88% were seen once. The V gene is TRBV14, the J gene TRBJ2-2; 8 bases line up with TRBD1. What was sequenced was peripheral blood. This sequence was found in a man aged 35-49 years with acute or convalescent COVID-19. In DNA, the CDR3 is TGTGCCAGCAGCCTCTGGGACAGGTGGAACACCGGGGAGCTGTTTTTT. Translating gives CASSLWDRWNTGELFF. The full variable domain, completed using reference TRBV14 and TRBJ2-2, is EAGVTQFPSHSVIEKGQTVTLRCDPISGHDNLYWYRRVMGKEIKFLLHFVKESKQDESGMPNNRFLAERTGGTYSTLKVQPAELEDSGVYFCASSLWDRWNTGELFFGEGSRLTVL.